The clone carrying this T cell receptor beta chain was observed at least ten times. Its antigen is unknown. The data stem from a study of T cells in Graves' hyperthyroidism and ophthalmopathy. TCR beta CDR3 sequences were amplified from RNA transcripts. HTBI primers drove first-round RT-PCR of the TCR CDR3. MiXCR, applied by TCRdb to the multiplex PCR reads, yields one record per CDR3 protein. The top ten hold about 13% of the sample, which has hundreds of thousands of distinct CDR3 sequences, roughly 14% seen once. The study left out patients who had uncontrolled infection, other autoimmune disease, pregnancy or lactation. Regarding the study as a whole: In simple terms, a model built on 13 V-J features told ophthalmopathy apart from stable hyperthyroidism. Before onset, by a median of approximately 5.9 months, the model predicted ophthalmopathy.

The germline CDR1 and CDR2 sequences are DFQATT and SNEGSKA (reference sequence). This CDR3 spans 16 amino acids. Trimming stripped 3 bases from V and 2 bases from J, with 18 bases between. The gene calls are TRBV20-1 and TRBJ2-3, with a tentative D call TRBD2 (7 bases). Sequencing used blood. This clonotype was sampled from a man between 18 and 35 years old with Graves' ophthalmopathy. CDR3: CSARGAGAQSTDTQYF. Here the CDR3 DNA reads TGCAGTGCTAGGGGGGCGGGAGCGCAGTCCACAGATACGCAGTATTTT.